A single sample is the source of the 28 T cell receptor beta chains below, sequenced in a study of T cells in Graves' hyperthyroidism and ophthalmopathy. Researchers took RNA transcripts and amplified the TCR beta CDR3 regions from them. The HTBI primer set was used in a first-round RT-PCR of the TCR CDR3. Via MiXCR, TCRdb re-called the multiplex PCR reads, giving one row per CDR3 protein. The data hold approximately 410,000 distinct CDR3 sequences, with around 13% observed a single time. Sequencing was carried out using blood. Every receptor here comes from a woman aged 18-30 years with Graves' hyperthyroidism.

V usage is TRBV27 and J usage is TRBJ2-7; perhaps TRBD1 as D (6 bases). Deletions cut 7 bases from V and 2 bases from J, with 18 bases between. Per the germline V gene, CDR1 is MNHEY and CDR2 is SMNVEV (reference sequence). This CDR3 spans 15 amino acids. CDR3 protein: CASTLQGRPTYEQYF. The DNA of the CDR3 is TGTGCCAGCACGCTACAGGGCCGCCCCACCTACGAGCAGTACTTC.

This clonotype was found many times. V is TRBV7-9 and J is TRBJ2-7; unclear D gene. Germline CDR1 and CDR2: SEHNR and FQNEAQ (reference sequence). V lost 1 base, J lost 6 bases, and 7 bases lay in between. This CDR3 contains 12 residues. The CDR3 DNA sequence: TGTGCCAGCAGCTTAGGGTCGAGCGAGCAGTACTTC. This translates into CASSLGSSEQYF.

This clonotype was recorded a few times. V gene TRBV5-4 combines with J gene TRBJ2-3, with a possible D match to TRBD2 (7 bases). Trimming took 0 bases from V and 2 from J, leaving 10 bases between them. This CDR3 is built from 15 residues. CDR1 and CDR2 (germline): SGHNT, YYREEE (reference sequence). The CDR3 DNA is TGTGCCAGCAGCTTGGTGGGGGGGCACACAGATACGCAGTATTTT. It is translated as CASSLVGGHTDTQYF. The full variable domain, completed using reference TRBV5-4 and TRBJ2-3, is ETGVTQSPTHLIKTRGQQVTLRCSSQSGHNTVSWYQQALGQGPQFIFQYYREEENGRGNFPPRFSGLQFPNYSSELNVNALELDDSALYLCASSLVGGHTDTQYFGPGTRLTVL.

This clonotype appeared many times. J is TRBJ2-3 and V is TRBV7-3; 7 bases agree with TRBD2. The CDR3 consists of 17 residues. Germline V gene sequence: CDR1 SGHTA, CDR2 FQGTGA. Trimming took 5 bases from V and 2 from J; bases not matched to a gene: 13. The CDR3 sequence: CASSTRGAGYHTDTQYF. As DNA, the CDR3 is TGTGCCAGCAGCACCCGGGGAGCGGGATATCACACAGATACGCAGTATTTT.

J is TRBJ1-5 and V is TRBV3-1; 7 positions match TRBD1. Germline trimming cut 6 bases from V and 0 bases from J; bases unmatched to any gene: 2. Germline loops: CDR1 LGHDT, CDR2 YNNKEL (reference sequence). CDR3 length: 14 amino acids. CDR3 sequence reads: CASSDRASNQPQHF. The CDR3 nucleotides read TGTGCCAGCAGTGACAGGGCTAGCAATCAGCCCCAGCATTTT.

This clonotype was detected many times. This chain uses TRBV7-2 with TRBJ2-7, with TRBD1 matching 7 bases. This CDR3 spans 15 amino acids. CDR1 is SGHTA and CDR2 is FQGNSA in the germline V gene. Losses at the gene ends were 5 bases for V and 6 bases for J; bases not matched to a gene: 13. This CDR3 is CASSPGTAPISEQYF. The CDR3 DNA reads as TGTGCCAGCAGCCCCGGGACAGCCCCCATCAGCGAGCAGTACTTC.

At least ten counts were recorded for this clonotype. The V and J genes are TRBV27 and TRBJ2-7; D possibly corresponds to TRBD2 (5 bases). There are 15 residues in the CDR3. Germline V lookup: CDR1 MNHEY, CDR2 SMNVEV (reference sequence). Trimming removed 6 bases from V and 2 bases from J, with 17 bases in between. The CDR3: CASSVIRGNPYEQYF. DNA for the CDR3: TGTGCCAGCAGCGTTATAAGAGGGAACCCCTACGAGCAGTACTTC.

The rearrangement uses TRBV3-1 and TRBJ1-2, with D perhaps matching TRBD1 (6 bases). The V end was cut by 5 bases, the J end by 3 bases, with 19 bases between. Germline CDR1 reads LGHDT; CDR2 reads YNNKEL (reference sequence). The CDR3 consists of 16 residues. For the CDR3, the DNA is TGTGCCAGCAGCTTAGGGGGGCTGGGGCTAGACTATGGCTACACCTTC. It specifies CASSLGGLGLDYGYTF.

This clonotype occurred a few times. This chain joins TRBV7-2 and TRBJ1-4; D is perhaps TRBD1 (5 bases). Trimming shortened V by 3 bases and J by 4 bases, and 9 bases separated the two germline ends. Germline loops: CDR1 SGHTA, CDR2 FQGNSA. The CDR3 extends over 14 amino acids. The DNA for the CDR3 is TGTGCCAGCAGCTTCCGGGGCCGTAATGAAAAACTGTTTTTT. This gives the protein CASSFRGRNEKLFF.

The chain is built from TRBV6-1 and TRBJ2-7; 9 positions agree with TRBD1. The CDR3 length is 16 residues. Trimming removed 3 bases from V and 4 bases from J; junction bases left unmatched: 10. CDR1 is MNHNS and CDR2 is SASEGT in the germline V gene. The CDR3, as DNA: TGTGCCAGCAGTGAGGAGACCGGGACAGGGTTATACGAGCAGTACTTC. Protein: CASSEETGTGLYEQYF.

This clonotype was observed many times. J is TRBJ2-7 and V is TRBV3-1; a weak D match, TRBD2 (5 bases). Germline CDR1 and CDR2: LGHDT and YNNKEL (reference sequence). Deletions cut 1 base from V and 1 base from J, with 20 bases between. There are 18 residues in the CDR3. The CDR3 protein is CASSQVAPAAWRSYEQYF. The DNA for the CDR3 is TGTGCCAGCAGCCAAGTAGCTCCGGCGGCTTGGAGGTCCTACGAGCAGTACTTC.

J is TRBJ1-1 and V is TRBV12-5; a possible D gene is TRBD1 (5 bases). The ends were cut back, 1 base at V and 2 bases at J, with 11 bases in the middle. Germline values: CDR1 LGHNT, CDR2 FRNRAP. The CDR3 runs to 15 residues. CDR3 bases: TGTGCTAGTGGTTTGGAGGACACCTCCAACACTGAAGCTTTCTTT. It translates to CASGLEDTSNTEAFF.

This clonotype was counted a few times. The J gene is TRBJ2-5, the V gene TRBV5-1, with 8 bases lining up with TRBD2. Germline V CDR1 and CDR2: SGHRS, YFSETQ. After removal of 8 bases from V and 5 bases from J, the junction contained 14 bases not matched to a gene. This CDR3 region has 15 residues. CDR3 sequence reads: CASTSGRNLRETQYF. In nucleotides, the CDR3 is TGCGCCAGTACGAGCGGGAGAAACCTCAGGGAGACCCAGTACTTC. The full variable domain, its missing parts supplied by reference TRBV5-1 and TRBJ2-5, is KAGVTQTPRYLIKTRGQQVTLSCSPISGHRSVSWYQQTPGQGLQFLFEYFSETQRNKGNFPGRFSGRQFSNSRSEMNVSTLELGDSALYLCASTSGRNLRETQYFGPGTRLLVL.

In its sample, this clonotype was seen many times. The chain joins TRBV12-3 or TRBV12-4 to TRBJ2-7, with 9 bases fitting TRBD1. Trimming at V came to 7 bases and at J to 7 bases, leaving 8 bases not matched to a gene. The CDR3 spans 13 residues. The DNA for the CDR3 is TGTGCCAGCAACCTACAGGGGGCTGGTGAGCAGTACTTC. This encodes CASNLQGAGEQYF.

In its sample, this clonotype was seen many times. The chain carries TRBV20-1 and TRBJ1-5; 8 bases align to TRBD1. The CDR3 runs to 14 residues. Germline trimming cut 2 bases from V and 3 bases from J; bases unmatched to any gene: 3. The germline V gene encodes CDR1 DFQATT and CDR2 SNEGSKA (reference sequence). CDR3 protein: CSARQGAVNQPQHF. DNA of the CDR3: TGCAGTGCTAGACAGGGGGCGGTCAATCAGCCCCAGCATTTT.

This clonotype was found a few times. The genes are TRBV14 and TRBJ2-5; D is undetermined. This CDR3 is built from 16 residues. The V and J ends lost 1 base and 4 bases respectively, with 16 bases between them. Looked up from germline, CDR1 is SGHDN and CDR2 is FVKESK. The CDR3 loop reads CASSQVSLQIRETQYF. CDR3 bases: TGTGCCAGCAGCCAAGTTTCTCTACAAATCCGAGAGACCCAGTACTTC.

This clonotype was seen many times. J is TRBJ2-2 and V is TRBV7-3; a possible D gene is TRBD1 (6 bases). The CDR3 has 17 amino acids. From germline, CDR1 is SGHTA and CDR2 FQGTGA. V was pared by 5 bases and J by 2 bases, with 18 bases between. The CDR3 DNA reads TGTGCCAGCAGCCTAAGACCAGGGGCATCTAACACCGGGGAGCTGTTTTTT. It codes for CASSLRPGASNTGELFF.

This clonotype was observed a handful of times. This rearrangement joins TRBV5-1 to TRBJ2-2, with D hard to call. CDR3 length: 15 residues. Per the germline V gene, CDR1 is SGHRS and CDR2 is YFSETQ. V was clipped by 0 bases and J by 0 bases, with 6 bases between them. CDR3 bases: TGCGCCAGCAGCTTGGGACATTCGAACACCGGGGAGCTGTTTTTT. It yields the protein CASSLGHSNTGELFF. Based on the CDR3 plus reference TRBV5-1 and TRBJ2-2, the full variable domain is KAGVTQTPRYLIKTRGQQVTLSCSPISGHRSVSWYQQTPGQGLQFLFEYFSETQRNKGNFPGRFSGRQFSNSRSEMNVSTLELGDSALYLCASSLGHSNTGELFFGEGSRLTVL.

This clonotype was seen a handful of times. The rearrangement uses TRBV28 and TRBJ1-3; unclear D gene. This CDR3 is 14 amino acids long. CDR1 is MDHEN, CDR2 SYDVKM, per germline. V was pared by 8 bases and J by 1 base, with 12 bases between. The CDR3 sequence is CASAPGGSGNTIYF. In DNA form, the CDR3 reads TGTGCCAGCGCTCCGGGTGGATCTGGAAACACCATATATTTT.

This clonotype was observed at least ten times. The CDR3 spells CASSNPGLAGVLTDTQYF. CDR3 DNA: TGTGCCAGCAGCAACCCGGGACTAGCGGGAGTGCTCACAGATACGCAGTATTTT. This chain connects TRBV7-9 to TRBJ2-3, with 14 bases that match TRBD2. The germline CDR1 and CDR2 sequences are SEHNR and FQNEAQ (reference sequence). The CDR3 length is 18 residues. Unmatched junction bases numbered 9, after V lost 5 bases and J lost 2 bases.

The chain carries TRBV7-2 and TRBJ2-5; TRBD2 matches at 15 bases. The germline gives CDR1 SGHTA, CDR2 FQGNSA. V shed 5 bases, J shed 4 bases, and the junction held 8 bases outside the gene matches. CDR3 length: 17 residues. CDR3 sequence reads: CASSVQPGLAGGETQYF. In DNA, the CDR3 is TGTGCCAGCAGCGTCCAGCCGGGACTAGCGGGAGGAGAGACCCAGTACTTC.

A single count supports this clonotype. J is TRBJ1-1 and V is TRBV10-2; a possible D gene is TRBD1 (5 bases). This CDR3 comprises 17 residues. Trimming pared 4 bases from V and 6 bases from J, leaving 24 bases between. Germline V lookup: CDR1 WSHSY, CDR2 SAAADI. The CDR3 protein is CASSGPRDALLTPEAFF. CDR3 coding DNA: TGCGCCAGCAGTGGACCCCGGGACGCCCTTTTAACCCCTGAAGCTTTCTTT.

This clonotype was counted at least ten times. V and J are TRBV12-3 or TRBV12-4 and TRBJ2-3; D ambiguous. The V end was cut by 6 bases, the J end by 2 bases, with 3 bases between. CDR3 size: 11 residues. CDR3 DNA: TGTGCCAGCAGCTCCACAGATACGCAGTATTTT. Translating gives CASSSTDTQYF.

The chain uses TRBV29-1 and TRBJ1-1, with D unresolved. Germline V gene data show CDR1 as SQVTM and CDR2 as ANQGSEA. V lost 5 bases to trimming and J lost 5 bases, with 12 bases between them. The CDR3 covers 12 residues. This CDR3 is CSVIGIRTEAFF. The CDR3 DNA sequence: TGCAGCGTTATCGGGATTCGGACTGAAGCTTTCTTT. The full variable domain, its missing parts supplied by reference TRBV29-1 and TRBJ1-1, is SAVISQKPSRDICQRGTSLTIQCQVDSQVTMMFWYRQQPGQSLTLIATANQGSEATYESGFVIDKFPISRPNLTFSTLTVSNMSPEDSSIYLCSVIGIRTEAFFGQGTRLTVV.

This clonotype showed up many times. V and J are TRBV12-3 or TRBV12-4 and TRBJ2-5; 9 nucleotides match TRBD2. This CDR3 is 15 amino acids long. Trimming removed 1 base from V and 4 bases from J; junction bases left unmatched: 4. The CDR3: CASSLGLAGRETQYF. As DNA, the CDR3 is TGTGCCAGCAGTTTAGGGCTAGCGGGACGAGAGACCCAGTACTTC.

This clonotype was counted ten times or more. V gene TRBV30 combines with J gene TRBJ1-2, with a possible D match to TRBD1 (6 bases). CDR1 GTSNPN and CDR2 SVGIG come from the germline V gene (reference sequence). The CDR3 runs to 13 residues. V was shortened by 2 bases and J by 7 bases, with 14 bases between the two germline ends. CDR3 in DNA: TGTGCCTGGAGTTCAGGGGTGTTGGGTGGCTACACCTTC. Translated, it gives CAWSSGVLGGYTF.

A few counts support this clonotype. The chain employs TRBV10-1 and TRBJ2-7, with 10 bases aligning to TRBD1. Germline V gives CDR1 WNHNN, CDR2 SYGVQD (reference sequence). Trimming removed 0 bases from V and 4 bases from J; junction bases left unmatched: 6. This CDR3 is 16 amino acids long. The CDR3 loop is CASSESLGQGSYEQYF. CDR3 bases: TGCGCCAGCAGTGAGTCTCTGGGACAGGGGTCGTACGAGCAGTACTTC.

This chain connects TRBV20-1 to TRBJ1-6; 8 bases align to TRBD1. The length of the CDR3 is 13 residues. Germline-derived CDR1 and CDR2 are DFQATT and SNEGSKA (reference sequence). Losses at the gene ends were 2 bases for V and 9 bases for J; bases not matched to a gene: 3. CDR3 coding DNA: TGCAGTGCTAGACCAGACAGGGGTTCACCCCTCCACTTT. This translates into CSARPDRGSPLHF.